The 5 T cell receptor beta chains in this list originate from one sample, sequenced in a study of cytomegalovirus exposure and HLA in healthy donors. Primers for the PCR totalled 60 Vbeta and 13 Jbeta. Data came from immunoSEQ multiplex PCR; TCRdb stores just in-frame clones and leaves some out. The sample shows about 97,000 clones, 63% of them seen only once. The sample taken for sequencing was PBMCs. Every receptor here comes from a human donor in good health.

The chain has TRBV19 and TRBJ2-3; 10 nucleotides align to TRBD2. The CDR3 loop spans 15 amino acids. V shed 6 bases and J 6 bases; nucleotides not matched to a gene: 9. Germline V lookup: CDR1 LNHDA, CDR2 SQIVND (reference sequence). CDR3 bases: TGTGCCAGTAGGCAACCGGGACTAGCGCCCGATACGCAGTATTTT. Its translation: CASRQPGLAPDTQYF. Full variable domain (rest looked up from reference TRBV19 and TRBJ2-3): DGGITQSPKYLFRKEGQNVTLSCEQNLNHDAMYWYRQDPGQGLRLIYYSQIVNDFQKGDIAEGYSVSREKKESFPLTVTSAQKNPTAFYLCASRQPGLAPDTQYFGPGTRLTVL.

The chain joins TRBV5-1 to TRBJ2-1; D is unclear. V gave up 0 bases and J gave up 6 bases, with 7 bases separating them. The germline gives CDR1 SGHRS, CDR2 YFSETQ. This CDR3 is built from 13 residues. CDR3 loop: CASSLAVLNEQFF. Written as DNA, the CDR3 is TGCGCCAGCAGCTTGGCTGTACTCAATGAGCAGTTCTTC.

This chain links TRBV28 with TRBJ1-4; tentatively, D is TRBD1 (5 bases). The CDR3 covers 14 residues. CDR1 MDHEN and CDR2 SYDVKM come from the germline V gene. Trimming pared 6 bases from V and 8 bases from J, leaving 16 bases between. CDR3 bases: TGTGCCAGCAGGGGGGGGTCCGTTGGGGAAAAACTGTTTTTT. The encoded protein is CASRGGSVGEKLFF.

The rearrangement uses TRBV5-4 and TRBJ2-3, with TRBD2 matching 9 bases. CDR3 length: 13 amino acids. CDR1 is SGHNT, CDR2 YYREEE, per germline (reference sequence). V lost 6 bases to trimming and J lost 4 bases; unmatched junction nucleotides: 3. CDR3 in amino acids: CASTSGRSDTQYF. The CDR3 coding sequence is TGTGCCAGCACGAGCGGGAGGTCAGATACGCAGTATTTT.

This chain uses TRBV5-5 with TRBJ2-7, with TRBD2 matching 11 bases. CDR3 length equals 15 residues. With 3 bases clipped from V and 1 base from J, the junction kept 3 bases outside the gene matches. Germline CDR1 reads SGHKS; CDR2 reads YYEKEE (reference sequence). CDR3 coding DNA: TGTGCCAGCAGCTCCAGGACTAGCGGGTCCTACGAGCAGTACTTC. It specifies CASSSRTSGSYEQYF. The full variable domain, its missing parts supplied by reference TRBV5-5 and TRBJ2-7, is DAGVTQSPTHLIKTRGQQVTLRCSPISGHKSVSWYQQVLGQGPQFIFQYYEKEERGRGNFPDRFSARQFPNYSSELNVNALLLGDSALYLCASSSRTSGSYEQYFGPGTRLTVT.